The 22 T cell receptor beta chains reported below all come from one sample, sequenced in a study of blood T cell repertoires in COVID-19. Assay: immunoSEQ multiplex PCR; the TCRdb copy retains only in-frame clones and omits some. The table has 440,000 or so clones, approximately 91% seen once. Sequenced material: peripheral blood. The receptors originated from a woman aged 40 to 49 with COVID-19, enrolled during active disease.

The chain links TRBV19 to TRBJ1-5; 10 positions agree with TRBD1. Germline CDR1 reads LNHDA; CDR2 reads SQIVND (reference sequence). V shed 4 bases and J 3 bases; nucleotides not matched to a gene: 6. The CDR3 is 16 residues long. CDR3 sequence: CASSKTGGPFNQPQHF. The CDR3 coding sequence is TGTGCCAGTAGTAAGACAGGGGGCCCCTTCAATCAGCCCCAGCATTTT.

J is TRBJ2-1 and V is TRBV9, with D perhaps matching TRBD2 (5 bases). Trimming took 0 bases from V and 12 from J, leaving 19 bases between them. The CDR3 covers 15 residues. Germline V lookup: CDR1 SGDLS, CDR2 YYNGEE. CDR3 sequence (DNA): TGTGCCAGCAGCGTAGATCAGCCCCCGGGGTCGCGGCAGTTCTTC. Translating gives CASSVDQPPGSRQFF.

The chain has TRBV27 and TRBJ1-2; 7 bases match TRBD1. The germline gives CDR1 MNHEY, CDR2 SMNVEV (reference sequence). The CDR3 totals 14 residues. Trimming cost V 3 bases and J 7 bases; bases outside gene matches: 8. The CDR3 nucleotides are TGTGCCAGCAGTTTGGGGACAGCCTCCTTTGGCTACACCTTC. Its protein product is CASSLGTASFGYTF.

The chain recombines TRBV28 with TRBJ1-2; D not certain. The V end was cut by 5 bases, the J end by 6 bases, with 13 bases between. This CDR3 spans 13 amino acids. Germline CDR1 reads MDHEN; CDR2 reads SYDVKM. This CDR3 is CASSPSWLDGYTF. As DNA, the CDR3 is TGTGCCAGCAGTCCCAGTTGGCTGGATGGCTACACCTTC.

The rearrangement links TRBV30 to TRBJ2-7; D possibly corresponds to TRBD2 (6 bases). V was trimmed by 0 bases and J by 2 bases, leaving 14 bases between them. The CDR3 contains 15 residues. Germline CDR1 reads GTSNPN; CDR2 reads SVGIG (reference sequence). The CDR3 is CAWSVSGRRTYEQYF. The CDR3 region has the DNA TGTGCCTGGAGTGTATCGGGGAGGAGAACCTACGAGCAGTACTTC.

In DNA form, the CDR3 reads TGTGCCAGCTCACCCCAGACAGGGGCGAACACTGAAGCTTTCTTT. Translation gives CASSPQTGANTEAFF. The chain uses TRBV18 and TRBJ1-1; 8 bases match TRBD1. CDR3 length equals 15 residues. Germline CDR1 reads KGHSH; CDR2 reads LQKENI. The J segment lost 1 base and the V segment lost 3 bases, leaving 4 bases of the junction unmatched. Filled out from reference TRBV18 and TRBJ1-1, the complete variable domain reads NAGVMQNPRHLVRRRGQEARLRCSPMKGHSHVYWYRQLPEEGLKFMVYLQKENIIDESGMPKERFSAEFPKEGPSILRIQQVVRGDSAAYFCASSPQTGANTEAFFGQGTRLTVV.

The DNA for the CDR3 is TGTGCCAGTAGTATCACTTTGGGGGGGAGCAATCAGCCCCAGCATTTT. Residues: CASSITLGGSNQPQHF. The chain uses TRBV19 and TRBJ1-5; possibly TRBD1 for D (5 bases). Germline assignment: CDR1 LNHDA and CDR2 SQIVND (reference sequence). The length of the CDR3 is 16 residues. The V and J ends lost 3 bases and 1 base respectively, with 13 bases between them.

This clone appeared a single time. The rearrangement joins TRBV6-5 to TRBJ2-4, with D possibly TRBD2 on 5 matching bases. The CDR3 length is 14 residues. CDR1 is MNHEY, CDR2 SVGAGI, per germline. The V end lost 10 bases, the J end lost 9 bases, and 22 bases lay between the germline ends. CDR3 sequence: CATLNLWEISIQYF. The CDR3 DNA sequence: TGTGCCACTCTTAACCTCTGGGAGATTTCCATTCAGTACTTC.

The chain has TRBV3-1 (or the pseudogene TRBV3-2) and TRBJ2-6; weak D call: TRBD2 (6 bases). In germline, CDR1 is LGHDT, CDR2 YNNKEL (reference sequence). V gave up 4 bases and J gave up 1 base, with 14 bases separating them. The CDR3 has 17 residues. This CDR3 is CASSRTGVSSGANVLTF. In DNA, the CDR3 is TGTGCCAGCAGCCGCACGGGGGTTTCATCTGGGGCCAACGTCCTGACTTTC.

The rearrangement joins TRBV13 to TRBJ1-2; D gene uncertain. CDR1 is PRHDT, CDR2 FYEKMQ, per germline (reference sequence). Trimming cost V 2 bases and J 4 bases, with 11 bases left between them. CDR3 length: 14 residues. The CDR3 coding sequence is TGTGCCAGCAGCTTATCGGCCGGACTCTATGGCTACACCTTC. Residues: CASSLSAGLYGYTF.

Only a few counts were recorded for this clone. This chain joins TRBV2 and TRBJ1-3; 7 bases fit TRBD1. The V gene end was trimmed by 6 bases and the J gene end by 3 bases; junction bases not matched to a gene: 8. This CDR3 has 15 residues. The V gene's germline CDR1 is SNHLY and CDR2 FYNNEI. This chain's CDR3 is CASSQSTGFGNTIYF. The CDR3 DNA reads TGTGCCAGCAGCCAGTCGACAGGGTTTGGAAACACCATATATTTT.

In nucleotides, the CDR3 is TGCGCCAGCAGCTCGATTGGACAGGGGAACACTGAAGCTTTCTTT. It codes for CASSSIGQGNTEAFF. This chain connects TRBV5-1 to TRBJ1-1, with 8 positions matching TRBD1. The V gene end was trimmed by 3 bases and the J gene end by 1 base; junction bases not matched to a gene: 5. Per germline, CDR1 SGHRS and CDR2 YFSETQ. The CDR3 runs 15 residues.

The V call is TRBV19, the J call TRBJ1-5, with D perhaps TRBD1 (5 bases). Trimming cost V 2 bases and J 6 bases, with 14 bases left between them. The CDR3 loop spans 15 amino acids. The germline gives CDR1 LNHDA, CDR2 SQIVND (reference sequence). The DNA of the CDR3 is TGTGCCAGTAGTATAAACTTCAGGGTACCTCAGCCCCAGCATTTT. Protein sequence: CASSINFRVPQPQHF.

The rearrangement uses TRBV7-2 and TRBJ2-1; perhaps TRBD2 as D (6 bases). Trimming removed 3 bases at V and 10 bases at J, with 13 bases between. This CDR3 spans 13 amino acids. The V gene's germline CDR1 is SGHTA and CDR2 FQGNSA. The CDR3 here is CASSFGGYGEQFF. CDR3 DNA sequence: TGTGCCAGCAGCTTTGGGGGGTACGGCGAGCAGTTCTTC.

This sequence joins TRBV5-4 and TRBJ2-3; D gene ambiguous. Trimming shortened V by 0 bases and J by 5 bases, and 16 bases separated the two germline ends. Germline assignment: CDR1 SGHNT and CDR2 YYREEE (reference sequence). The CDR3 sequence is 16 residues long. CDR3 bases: TGTGCCAGCAGCTTGGACAGAGCCAATACTGGAGATACGCAGTATTTT. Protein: CASSLDRANTGDTQYF. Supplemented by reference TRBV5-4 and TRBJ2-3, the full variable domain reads ETGVTQSPTHLIKTRGQQVTLRCSSQSGHNTVSWYQQALGQGPQFIFQYYREEENGRGNFPPRFSGLQFPNYSSELNVNALELDDSALYLCASSLDRANTGDTQYFGPGTRLTVL.

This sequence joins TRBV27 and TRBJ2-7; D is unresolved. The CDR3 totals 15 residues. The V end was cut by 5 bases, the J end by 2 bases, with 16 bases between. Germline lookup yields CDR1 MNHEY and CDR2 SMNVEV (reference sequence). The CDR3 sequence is CASSLTRFLTYEQYF. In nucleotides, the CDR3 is TGTGCCAGCAGTCTTACCAGGTTTCTCACCTACGAGCAGTACTTC.

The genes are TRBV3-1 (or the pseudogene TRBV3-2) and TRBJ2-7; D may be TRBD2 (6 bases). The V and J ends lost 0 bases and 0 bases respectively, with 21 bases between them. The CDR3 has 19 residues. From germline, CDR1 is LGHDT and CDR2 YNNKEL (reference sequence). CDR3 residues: CASSQDRRRGRDGSYEQYF. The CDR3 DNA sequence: TGTGCCAGCAGCCAAGATAGGAGGAGGGGACGGGACGGCTCCTACGAGCAGTACTTC.

The DNA of the CDR3 is TGTGCCAACCCCGACAGGGACTTAGCCAAAAACATTCAGTACTTC. This codes for CANPDRDLAKNIQYF. The genes are TRBV25-1 and TRBJ2-4; D may be TRBD1 (7 bases). CDR3 size: 15 residues. V was shortened by 10 bases and J by 0 bases, with 16 bases between the two germline ends. Germline assignment: CDR1 MGHDK and CDR2 SYGVNS.

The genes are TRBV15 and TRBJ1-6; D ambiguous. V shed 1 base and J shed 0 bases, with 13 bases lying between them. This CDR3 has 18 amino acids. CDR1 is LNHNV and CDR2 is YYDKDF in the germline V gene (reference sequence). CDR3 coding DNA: TGTGCCACCAGCAGAGTCGTAGGAGCAAGCTCCTATAATTCACCCCTCCACTTT. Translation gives CATSRVVGASSYNSPLHF.

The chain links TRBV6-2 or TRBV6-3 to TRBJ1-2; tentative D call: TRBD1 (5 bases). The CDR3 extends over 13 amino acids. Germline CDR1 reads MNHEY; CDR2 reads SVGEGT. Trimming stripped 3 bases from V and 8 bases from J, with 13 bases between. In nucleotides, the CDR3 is TGTGCCAGCAGTTATGAAGGGGTAGAGGGCTACACCTTC. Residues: CASSYEGVEGYTF.

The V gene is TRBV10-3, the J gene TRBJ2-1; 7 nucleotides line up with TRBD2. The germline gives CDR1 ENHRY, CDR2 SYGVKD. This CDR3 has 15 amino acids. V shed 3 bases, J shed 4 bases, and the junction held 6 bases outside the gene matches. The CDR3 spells CAISDGGREYNEQFF. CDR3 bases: TGTGCCATCAGTGATGGCGGGAGAGAATACAATGAGCAGTTCTTC.

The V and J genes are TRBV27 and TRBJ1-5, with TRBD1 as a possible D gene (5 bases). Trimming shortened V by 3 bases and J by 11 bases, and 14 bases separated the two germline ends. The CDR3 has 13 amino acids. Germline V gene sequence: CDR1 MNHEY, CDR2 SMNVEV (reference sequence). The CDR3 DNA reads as TGTGCCAGCAGTTTGGGGACTTATTCGACCCAGCATTTT. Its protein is CASSLGTYSTQHF.